This paragraph reports one TCR beta chain. A few counts support this clone. Its antigen specificity is not known. No base quality information exists; no much larger clone differs at one position. The junction shows trimming of 5 bases on V and 4 bases on J, plus 20 bases between the germline ends. CDR1 is given as LNHDA and CDR2 as SQIVND, both from the germline V gene (reference sequence). The CDR3 sequence holds 16 residues, the cysteine and phenylalanine included. The CDR3 DNA has 48 bases and is translated from base 1. The data are from a study of T cells in localized non-small cell lung cancer (dated by TCRdb to 2018 to 2021). The study in broad terms: The study analyzed T cell repertoires of 236 early-stage NSCLC patients, comparing tumors and uninvolved tumor-adjacent lungs. The cohort was made up of around 250 treatment-naive NSCLC patients whose localized lung tumors had been resected. NSCLC patients had a mean age of around 61 years, and around 140 were male and 107 female.

The immunoSEQ Assay was used to sequence TCR beta CDR3 regions from DNA. For the original study's pipeline: T cell density was computed as TCR beta template counts normalized to usable DNA estimated by amplifying housekeeping genes. Richness was estimated with the preseqR package, extrapolating to 400,000 templates for PBMC samples and 120,000 templates for tissue samples. Clonality was calculated as one minus Pielou's evenness. Differential abundance testing on productive amino-acid clonotypes, with a minimum total count of 5 and an alpha of 0.1, was used to identify tissue-enriched TCRs. Repertoire overlap between compartments was quantified with the Jaccard Index and Morisita Overlap Index. GLIPH grouped TCR beta CDR3s together with public tetramer-defined viral CDR3s, and a viral motif had to include at least three viral sequences and show V-gene enrichment. Entries here come from immuneACCESS through TCRdb and include only in-frame sequences with V and J called. Some clones fail to appear in such tables; in the studies checked, an unresolved V gene covers under half of the shortfall, and the cause of the remainder is unknown. D and trimming were read from the DNA, whereas the V and J calls and clone size are those reported in that table. The sample table records about a thousand clones; 25% to 35% of these occur just once. Less than 15% of the sample rests with the top ten.

At diagnosis, peripheral blood, uninvolved tumor-adjacent lung and tumor were collected and were preserved as a mix of fresh-frozen and FFPE material. Overall study outcomes, separate from this receptor: Longer overall survival was associated with higher blood T cell density, whereas shorter survival was associated with higher adjacent-lung clonality. Because the study design was exploratory, TCR variables were selected using unadjusted p-values without false-discovery rate correction. Multi-region tumor sequencing was not performed, so intratumor heterogeneity could not be excluded. A median of roughly 56 of the top 100 tumor clones were detected in paired uninvolved adjacent lung, and 28 of these tumor clones were also found among the top 100 clones of the paired uninvolved adjacent lung. Uninvolved tumor-adjacent lung showed the highest T cell clonality, higher than tumor, which suggests more focused antigenic responses in the adjacent lung.

This clonotype was obtained from a woman aged 40-70 years with stage I squamous cell lung carcinoma. Here the sequenced sample was lung tumor tissue, taken before any cancer treatment. The V gene is TRBV19 and the J gene is TRBJ1-1; TRBD1 could be the D gene, as 6 bases match. The CDR3 has the sequence CASSPLTGTLGTEAFF. The sequence in DNA is TGTGCCAGTAGTCCTCTCACAGGGACCCTTGGCACTGAAGCTTTCTTT.